This TCR beta chain emerged from a study of control samples from healthy donors and cancer patients. Here immunoSEQ multiplex PCR was the method, and the copy in TCRdb shows in-frame clones only, minus some. The top ten clones hold approximately 4.9% of a sample with approximately 170,000 clones, around 90% of them seen once. CDR3 length equals 14 residues. Germline lookup yields CDR1 SGHNT and CDR2 YYREEE (reference sequence). The V and J ends lost 3 bases and 5 bases respectively, with 14 bases between them. The sequenced sample consisted of blood. The receptor was isolated from a woman aged 25 to 39 in good health. The chain joins TRBV5-4 to TRBJ1-1, with D tentatively TRBD1 (5 bases). CDR3 sequence reads: CASSSAGSWTEAFF. DNA of the CDR3: TGTGCCAGCAGCTCGGCAGGGAGTTGGACTGAAGCTTTCTTT.